The T cell receptor beta chain under discussion was sequenced for a study of Ad26.COV2.S vaccination and SARS-CoV-2 variants. Concerning this clone itself: Antigen: not known.

CDR1 and CDR2 from the germline V gene are MNHEY and SMNVEV (reference sequence). CDR3 length equals 13 residues. The V gene lost 8 bases and the J gene lost 1 base, with 12 bases spanning the gap. Stated treatment: 15 to 20 received Ad26.COV2.S at low or high dose, single or two shots; 5 received placebo; per-sample allocation not given. After the first vaccine or placebo injection, samples were drawn on day 63. Adults aged 18-55 years in Boston included the donor. Overall study results and limits: Spike-specific TCR breadth in vaccine recipients exceeded that seen in placebo recipients.

Produced via immunoSEQ multiplex PCR; TCRdb's table is partial and in-frame only. The sample yields some 460,000 clones, roughly nine tenths seen once. The specimen comprised peripheral blood, sampled in a trial of Ad26.COV2.S vaccine versus placebo. The genes are TRBV27 and TRBJ2-7; a weak D match, TRBD1 (6 bases). The TCR originated in a person aged 18 to 65 who received the Ad26.COV2.S COVID-19 vaccine or a placebo. CDR3 sequence: CASSYRESYEQYF. The CDR3, as DNA: TGTGCCAGCTCTTACAGGGAATCCTACGAGCAGTACTTC.